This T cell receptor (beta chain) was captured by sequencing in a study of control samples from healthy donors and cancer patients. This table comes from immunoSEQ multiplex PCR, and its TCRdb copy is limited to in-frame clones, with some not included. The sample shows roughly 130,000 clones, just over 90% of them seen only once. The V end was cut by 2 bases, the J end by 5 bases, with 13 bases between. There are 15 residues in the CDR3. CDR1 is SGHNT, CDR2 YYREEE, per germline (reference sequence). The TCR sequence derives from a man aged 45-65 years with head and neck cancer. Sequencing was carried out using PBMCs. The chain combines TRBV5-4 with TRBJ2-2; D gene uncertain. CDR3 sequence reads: CASSLKWPRTGELFF. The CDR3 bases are TGTGCCAGCAGCTTAAAATGGCCTCGGACCGGGGAGCTGTTTTTT.